This T cell receptor (beta chain) was retrieved from a study of blood T cell repertoires in COVID-19. In the study overall: Researchers got acute and convalescent COVID-19 samples from the United States, Italy and Spain.

Clinical history as reported by participants underpinned cohort assignment. Per the authors' pipeline: Amplification of reference gene primers was used by the study to estimate nucleated cell counts. Method: immunoSEQ multiplex PCR; TCRdb's copy keeps in-frame clones and lacks some. From that table come the V and J calls and clone size; the DNA was used to work out D and trimming. The data show around 290,000 clones, with approximately 86% seen just once and approximately 1% held by the top ten. The CDR3 loop spans 15 amino acids. The germline V gene has CDR1 MNHEY and CDR2 SVGAGI. J gave up 3 bases and V 2 bases, and 4 bases lay outside the gene matches.

This sequence was found in a woman aged 25-40 years who had recovered from COVID-19. The sample taken for sequencing was PBMCs or T cells enriched from blood (not recorded which). V and J are TRBV6-5 and TRBJ2-3, with 8 bases aligning to TRBD2. The CDR3, as DNA: TGTGCCAGCAGTTACGCGGGACTAGGTACAGATACGCAGTATTTT. This translates into CASSYAGLGTDTQYF.